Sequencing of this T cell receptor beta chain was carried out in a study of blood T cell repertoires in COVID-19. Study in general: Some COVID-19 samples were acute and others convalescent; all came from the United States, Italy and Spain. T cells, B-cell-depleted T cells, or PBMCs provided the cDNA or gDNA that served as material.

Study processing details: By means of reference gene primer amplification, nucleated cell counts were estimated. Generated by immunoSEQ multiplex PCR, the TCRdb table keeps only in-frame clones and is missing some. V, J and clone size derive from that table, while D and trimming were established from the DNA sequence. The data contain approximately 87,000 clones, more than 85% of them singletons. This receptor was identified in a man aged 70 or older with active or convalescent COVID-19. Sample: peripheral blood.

The CDR3 DNA sequence: TGCGCCAGCAGCTTGGCGGGGGGGCGCAGTCAGCCCCAGCATTTT. Residues: CASSLAGGRSQPQHF. The rearrangement joins TRBV5-1 to TRBJ1-5; D possibly corresponds to TRBD1 (6 bases). Germline CDR1 reads SGHRS; CDR2 reads YFSETQ. With 0 bases removed from V and 6 bases from J, the gap between germline ends came to 13 bases. The CDR3 runs 15 residues.